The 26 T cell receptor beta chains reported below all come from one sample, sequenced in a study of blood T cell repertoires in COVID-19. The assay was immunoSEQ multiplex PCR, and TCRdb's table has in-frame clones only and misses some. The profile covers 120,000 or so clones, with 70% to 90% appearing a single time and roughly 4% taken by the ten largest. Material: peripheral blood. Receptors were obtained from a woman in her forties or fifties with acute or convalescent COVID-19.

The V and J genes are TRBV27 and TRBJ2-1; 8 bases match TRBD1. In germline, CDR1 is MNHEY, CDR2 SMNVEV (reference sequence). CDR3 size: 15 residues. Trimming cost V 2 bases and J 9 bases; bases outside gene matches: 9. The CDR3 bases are TGTGCCAGCAGTTTAATGGGACAGGCCCTTCTTGAGCAGTTCTTC. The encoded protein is CASSLMGQALLEQFF.

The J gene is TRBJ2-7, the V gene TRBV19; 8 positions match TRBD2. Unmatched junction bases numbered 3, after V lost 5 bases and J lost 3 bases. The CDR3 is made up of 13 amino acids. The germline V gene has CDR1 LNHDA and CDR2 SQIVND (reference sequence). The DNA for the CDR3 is TGTGCCAGTAGTCGGGAGGGCCTCTACGAGCAGTACTTC. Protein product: CASSREGLYEQYF.

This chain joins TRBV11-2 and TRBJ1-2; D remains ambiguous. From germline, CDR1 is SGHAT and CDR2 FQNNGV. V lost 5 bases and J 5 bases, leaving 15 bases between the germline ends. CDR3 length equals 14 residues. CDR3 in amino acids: CASSLRGTSYGYTF. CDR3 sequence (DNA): TGTGCCAGCAGCCTCCGGGGTACGTCATATGGCTACACCTTC.

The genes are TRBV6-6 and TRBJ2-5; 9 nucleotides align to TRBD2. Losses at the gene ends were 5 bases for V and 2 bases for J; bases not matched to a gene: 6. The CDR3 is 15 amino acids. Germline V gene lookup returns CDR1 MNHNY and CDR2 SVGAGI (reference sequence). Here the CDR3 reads CASSRSSGAQETQYF. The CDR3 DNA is TGTGCCAGCAGTCGATCTAGCGGGGCGCAAGAGACCCAGTACTTC.

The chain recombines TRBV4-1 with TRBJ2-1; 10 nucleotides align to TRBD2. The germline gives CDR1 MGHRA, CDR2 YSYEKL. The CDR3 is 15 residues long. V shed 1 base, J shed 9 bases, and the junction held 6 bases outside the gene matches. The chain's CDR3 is CASSQGLAGVGEQFF. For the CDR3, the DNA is TGCGCCAGCAGCCAAGGCCTAGCGGGAGTCGGTGAGCAGTTCTTC.

CDR3 in amino acids: CSASRPGRAVEQFF. In DNA form, the CDR3 reads TGCAGTGCTAGTAGGCCCGGGAGGGCAGTTGAGCAGTTCTTC. The chain employs TRBV20-1 and TRBJ2-1, with TRBD2 matching 8 bases. This CDR3 spans 14 amino acids. Germline values: CDR1 DFQATT, CDR2 SNEGSKA (reference sequence). J lost 9 bases, V lost 3 bases, and 10 bases had no gene match.

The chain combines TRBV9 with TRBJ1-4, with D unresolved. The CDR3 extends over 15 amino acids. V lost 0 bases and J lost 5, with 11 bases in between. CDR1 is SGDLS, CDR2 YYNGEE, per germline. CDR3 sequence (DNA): TGTGCCAGCAGCGTAGGGTGGTCAGAAAATGAAAAACTGTTTTTT. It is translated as CASSVGWSENEKLFF.

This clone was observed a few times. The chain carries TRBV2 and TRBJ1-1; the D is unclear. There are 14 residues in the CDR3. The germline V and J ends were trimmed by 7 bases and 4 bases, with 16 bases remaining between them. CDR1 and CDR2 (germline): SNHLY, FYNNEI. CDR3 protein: CASIPNGVSTEAFF. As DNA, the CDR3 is TGTGCCAGCATTCCAAACGGGGTGAGCACTGAAGCTTTCTTT.

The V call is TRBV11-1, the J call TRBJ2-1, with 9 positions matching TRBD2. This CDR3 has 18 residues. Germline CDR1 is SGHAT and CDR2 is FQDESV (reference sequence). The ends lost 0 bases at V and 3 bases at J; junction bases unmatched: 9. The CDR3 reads CASSLAPGLAGYYNEQFF. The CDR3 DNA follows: TGTGCCAGCAGCTTAGCCCCAGGGCTAGCGGGATACTACAATGAGCAGTTCTTC.

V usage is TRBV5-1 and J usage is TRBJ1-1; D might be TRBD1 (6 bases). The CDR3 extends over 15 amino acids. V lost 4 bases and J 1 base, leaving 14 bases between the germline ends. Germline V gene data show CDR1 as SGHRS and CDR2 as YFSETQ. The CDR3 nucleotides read TGCGCCAGCAGCCTCTCCGGGACAAAGAACACTGAAGCTTTCTTT. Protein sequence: CASSLSGTKNTEAFF.

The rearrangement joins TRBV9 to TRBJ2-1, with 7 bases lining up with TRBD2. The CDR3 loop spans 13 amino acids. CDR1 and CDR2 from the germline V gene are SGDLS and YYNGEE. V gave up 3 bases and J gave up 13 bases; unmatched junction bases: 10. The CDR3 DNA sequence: TGTGCCAGCAGCGGAGCGGGAAAAAGTTATCAGTTCTTC. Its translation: CASSGAGKSYQFF. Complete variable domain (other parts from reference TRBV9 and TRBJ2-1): DSGVTQTPKHLITATGQRVTLRCSPRSGDLSVYWYQQSLDQGLQFLIQYYNGEERAKGNILERFSAQQFPDLHSELNLSSLELGDSALYFCASSGAGKSYQFFGPGTRLTVL.

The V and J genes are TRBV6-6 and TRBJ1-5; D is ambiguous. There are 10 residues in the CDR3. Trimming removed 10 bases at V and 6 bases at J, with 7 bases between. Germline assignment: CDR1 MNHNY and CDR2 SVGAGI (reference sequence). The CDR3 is CATGIQPQHF. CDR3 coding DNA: TGTGCCACCGGGATTCAGCCCCAGCATTTT.

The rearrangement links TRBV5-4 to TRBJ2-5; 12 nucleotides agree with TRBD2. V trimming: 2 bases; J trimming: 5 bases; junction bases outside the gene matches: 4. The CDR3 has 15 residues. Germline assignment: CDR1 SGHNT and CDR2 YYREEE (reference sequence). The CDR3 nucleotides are TGTGCCAGCAGCTTCCTAGCGGGAGGGGGGGAGACCCAGTACTTC. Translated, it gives CASSFLAGGGETQYF.

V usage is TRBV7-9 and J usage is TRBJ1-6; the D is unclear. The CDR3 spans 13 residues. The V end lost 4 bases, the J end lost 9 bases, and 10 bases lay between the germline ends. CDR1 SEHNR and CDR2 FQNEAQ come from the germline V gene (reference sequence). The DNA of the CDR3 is TGTGCCAGCAGCTATTCAGGTTCTTCACCCCTCCACTTT. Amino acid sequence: CASSYSGSSPLHF.

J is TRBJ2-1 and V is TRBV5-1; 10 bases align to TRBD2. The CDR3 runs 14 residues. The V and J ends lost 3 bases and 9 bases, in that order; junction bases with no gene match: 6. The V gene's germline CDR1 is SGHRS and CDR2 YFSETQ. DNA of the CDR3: TGCGCCAGCAGCTCGCTAGCGGGAGATGTTGAGCAGTTCTTC. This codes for CASSSLAGDVEQFF. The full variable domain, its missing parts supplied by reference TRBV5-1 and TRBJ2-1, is KAGVTQTPRYLIKTRGQQVTLSCSPISGHRSVSWYQQTPGQGLQFLFEYFSETQRNKGNFPGRFSGRQFSNSRSEMNVSTLELGDSALYLCASSSLAGDVEQFFGPGTRLTVL.

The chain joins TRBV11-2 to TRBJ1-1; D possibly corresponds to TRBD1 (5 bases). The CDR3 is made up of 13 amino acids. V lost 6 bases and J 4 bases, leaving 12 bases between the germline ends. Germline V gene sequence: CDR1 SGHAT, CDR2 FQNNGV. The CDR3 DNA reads TGTGCCAGCAGTATTTGGGGCGGCACTGAAGCTTTCTTT. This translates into CASSIWGGTEAFF. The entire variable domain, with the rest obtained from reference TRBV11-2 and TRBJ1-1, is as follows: EAGVAQSPRYKIIEKRQSVAFWCNPISGHATLYWYQQILGQGPKLLIQFQNNGVVDDSQLPKDRFSAERLKGVDSTLKIQPAKLEDSAVYLCASSIWGGTEAFFGQGTRLTVV.

This CDR3 is CATSRDRGLYSTGELFF. CDR3 nucleotide sequence: TGTGCCACCAGCAGAGACAGGGGGCTCTACTCCACCGGGGAGCTGTTTTTT. The chain couples TRBV15 to TRBJ2-2, with 8 positions matching TRBD1. Trimming at V came to 0 bases and at J to 4 bases, leaving 7 bases not matched to a gene. In germline, CDR1 is LNHNV, CDR2 YYDKDF (reference sequence). The CDR3 runs 17 residues.

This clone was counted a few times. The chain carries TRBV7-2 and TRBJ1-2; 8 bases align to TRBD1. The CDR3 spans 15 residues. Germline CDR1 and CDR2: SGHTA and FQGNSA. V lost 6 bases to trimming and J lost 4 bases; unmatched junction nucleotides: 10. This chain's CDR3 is CASSFTTGDAYGYTF. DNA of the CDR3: TGTGCCAGCAGTTTTACGACAGGGGATGCCTATGGCTACACCTTC.

CDR3 residues: CATSSLAGANHEQFF. CDR3 DNA: TGTGCCACCAGCAGCCTCGCGGGAGCAAACCATGAGCAGTTCTTC. V and J are TRBV15 and TRBJ2-1; 7 bases are a match to TRBD2. Germline V lookup: CDR1 LNHNV, CDR2 YYDKDF (reference sequence). This CDR3 has 15 residues. Trimming at V came to 3 bases and at J to 8 bases, leaving 10 bases not matched to a gene. Together with reference TRBV15 and TRBJ2-1, the CDR3 gives the full variable domain: DAMVIQNPRYQVTQFGKPVTLSCSQTLNHNVMYWYQQKSSQAPKLLFHYYDKDFNNEADTPDNFQSRRPNTSFCFLDIRSPGLGDTAMYLCATSSLAGANHEQFFGPGTRLTVL.

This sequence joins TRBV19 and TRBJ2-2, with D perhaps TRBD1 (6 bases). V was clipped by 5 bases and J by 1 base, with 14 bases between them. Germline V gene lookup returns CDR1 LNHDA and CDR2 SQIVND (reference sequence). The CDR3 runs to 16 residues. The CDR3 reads CASSSPGQQNTGELFF. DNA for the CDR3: TGTGCCAGTAGTTCCCCCGGACAGCAGAACACCGGGGAGCTGTTTTTT. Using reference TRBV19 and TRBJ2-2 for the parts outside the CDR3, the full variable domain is DGGITQSPKYLFRKEGQNVTLSCEQNLNHDAMYWYRQDPGQGLRLIYYSQIVNDFQKGDIAEGYSVSREKKESFPLTVTSAQKNPTAFYLCASSSPGQQNTGELFFGEGSRLTVL.

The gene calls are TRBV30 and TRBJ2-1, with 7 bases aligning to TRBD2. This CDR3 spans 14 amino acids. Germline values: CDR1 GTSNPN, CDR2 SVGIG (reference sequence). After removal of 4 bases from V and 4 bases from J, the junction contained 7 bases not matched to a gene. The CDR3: CAWKELAPYNEQFF. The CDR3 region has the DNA TGTGCCTGGAAGGAACTAGCGCCATACAATGAGCAGTTCTTC.

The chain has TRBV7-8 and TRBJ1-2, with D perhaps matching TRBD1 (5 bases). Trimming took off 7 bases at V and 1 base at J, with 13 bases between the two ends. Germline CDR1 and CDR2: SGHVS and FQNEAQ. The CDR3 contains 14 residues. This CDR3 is CASNPGGFNYGYTF. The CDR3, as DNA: TGTGCCAGCAACCCCGGGGGATTTAACTATGGCTACACCTTC.

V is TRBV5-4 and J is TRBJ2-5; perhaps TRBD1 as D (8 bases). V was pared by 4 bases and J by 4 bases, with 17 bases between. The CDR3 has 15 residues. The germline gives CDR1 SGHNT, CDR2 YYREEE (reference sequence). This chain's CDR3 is CASSHRQGRVETQYF. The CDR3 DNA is TGTGCCAGCAGCCACCGACAGGGGAGGGTAGAGACCCAGTACTTC. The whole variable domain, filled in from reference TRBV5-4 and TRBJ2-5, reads ETGVTQSPTHLIKTRGQQVTLRCSSQSGHNTVSWYQQALGQGPQFIFQYYREEENGRGNFPPRFSGLQFPNYSSELNVNALELDDSALYLCASSHRQGRVETQYFGPGTRLLVL.

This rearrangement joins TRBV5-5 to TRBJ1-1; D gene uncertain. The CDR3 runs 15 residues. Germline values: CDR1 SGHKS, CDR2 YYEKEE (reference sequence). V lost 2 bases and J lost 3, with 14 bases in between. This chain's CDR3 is CASSFQTEKYTEAFF. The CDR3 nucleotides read TGTGCCAGCAGCTTTCAAACAGAGAAATACACTGAAGCTTTCTTT.

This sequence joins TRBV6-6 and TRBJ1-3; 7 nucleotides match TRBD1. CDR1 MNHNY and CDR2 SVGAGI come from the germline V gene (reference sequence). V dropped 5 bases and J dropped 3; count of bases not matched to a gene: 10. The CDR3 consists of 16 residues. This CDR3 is CASSREGAIGGNTIYF. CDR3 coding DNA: TGTGCCAGCAGTCGAGAGGGGGCCATCGGTGGAAACACCATATATTTT.

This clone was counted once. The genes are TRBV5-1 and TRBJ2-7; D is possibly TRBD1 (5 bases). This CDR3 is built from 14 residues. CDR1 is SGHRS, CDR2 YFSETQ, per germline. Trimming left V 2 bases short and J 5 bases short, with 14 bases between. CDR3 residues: CASSLRAGKDEQYF. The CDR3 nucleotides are TGCGCCAGCAGCTTAAGGGCAGGGAAGGACGAGCAGTACTTC.